This paragraph reports one TCR beta chain. As yet, its antigen is unknown. This entry is derived from a study of cytomegalovirus exposure and HLA in healthy donors. Primers for the PCR totalled 60 Vbeta and 13 Jbeta. Sequenced by immunoSEQ multiplex PCR; TCRdb stores in-frame clones only, minus some. Among some 130,000 clones listed, around 84% were seen once. Whole-study findings and limits: Later analysis demonstrated an association between a missense DCLRE1C variant and TCR beta V- and J-gene trimming. DRB1 showed the most TCR associations and HLA-C the fewest in a later analysis, as rates varied by HLA locus.

Sequencing was performed on PBMCs. The receptor's source is a man aged 45-65 years in good health and CMV-seronegative.

This chain's CDR3 is CAYTPGGSGYTF. The CDR3 DNA reads as TGTGCCTATACCCCGGGGGGAAGTGGCTACACCTTC. The chain joins TRBV30 to TRBJ1-2, with D possibly being TRBD1 (5 bases). The CDR3 has 12 amino acids. The V and J ends lost 7 bases and 7 bases respectively, with 16 bases between them. The germline V gene has CDR1 GTSNPN and CDR2 SVGIG (reference sequence).